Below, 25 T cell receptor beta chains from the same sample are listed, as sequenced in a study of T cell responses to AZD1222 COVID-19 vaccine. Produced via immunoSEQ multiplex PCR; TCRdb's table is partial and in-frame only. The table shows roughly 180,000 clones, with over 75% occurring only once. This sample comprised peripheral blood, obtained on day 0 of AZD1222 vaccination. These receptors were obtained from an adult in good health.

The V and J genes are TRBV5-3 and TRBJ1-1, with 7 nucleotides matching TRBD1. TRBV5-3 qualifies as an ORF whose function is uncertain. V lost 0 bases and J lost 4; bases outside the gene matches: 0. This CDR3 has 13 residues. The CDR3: CARSLDRGTEAFF. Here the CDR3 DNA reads TGTGCCAGAAGCTTGGACAGGGGCACTGAAGCTTTCTTT.

In nucleotides, the CDR3 is TGTGCCACCAAACCGACAGACTCCTACGAGCAGTACTTC. This encodes CATKPTDSYEQYF. The chain carries TRBV15 and TRBJ2-7; D might be TRBD1 (5 bases). Trimming took off 7 bases at V and 0 bases at J, with 10 bases between the two ends. Germline CDR1 is LNHNV and CDR2 is YYDKDF (reference sequence). CDR3 size: 13 residues.

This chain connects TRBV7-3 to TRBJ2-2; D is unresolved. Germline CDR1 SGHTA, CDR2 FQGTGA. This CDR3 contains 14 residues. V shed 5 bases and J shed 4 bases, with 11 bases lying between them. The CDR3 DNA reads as TGTGCCAGCAGCCTCGGGCCTTCCACCGGGGAGCTGTTTTTT. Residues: CASSLGPSTGELFF. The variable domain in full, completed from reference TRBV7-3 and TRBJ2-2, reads GAGVSQTPSNKVTEKGKYVELRCDPISGHTALYWYRQSLGQGPEFLIYFQGTGAADDSGLPNDRFFAVRPEGSVSTLKIQRTERGDSAVYLCASSLGPSTGELFFGEGSRLTVL.

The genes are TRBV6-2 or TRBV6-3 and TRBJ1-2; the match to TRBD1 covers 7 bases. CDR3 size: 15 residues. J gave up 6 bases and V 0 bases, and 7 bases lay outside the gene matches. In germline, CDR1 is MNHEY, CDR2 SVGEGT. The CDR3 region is CASSYSSDRAHGYTF. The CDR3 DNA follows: TGTGCCAGCAGTTACTCATCCGACAGGGCCCATGGCTACACCTTC.

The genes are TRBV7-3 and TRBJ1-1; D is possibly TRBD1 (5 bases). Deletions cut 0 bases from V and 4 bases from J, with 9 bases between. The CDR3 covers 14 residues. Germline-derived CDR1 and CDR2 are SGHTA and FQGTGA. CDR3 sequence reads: CASSLTRDGTEAFF. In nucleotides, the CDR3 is TGTGCCAGCAGCTTAACCCGGGACGGCACTGAAGCTTTCTTT.

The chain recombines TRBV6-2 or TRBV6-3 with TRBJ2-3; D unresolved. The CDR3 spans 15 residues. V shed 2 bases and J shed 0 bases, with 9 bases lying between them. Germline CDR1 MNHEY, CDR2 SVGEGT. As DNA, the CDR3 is TGTGCCAGCAGTTACCATGGCTATAGCACAGATACGCAGTATTTT. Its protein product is CASSYHGYSTDTQYF.

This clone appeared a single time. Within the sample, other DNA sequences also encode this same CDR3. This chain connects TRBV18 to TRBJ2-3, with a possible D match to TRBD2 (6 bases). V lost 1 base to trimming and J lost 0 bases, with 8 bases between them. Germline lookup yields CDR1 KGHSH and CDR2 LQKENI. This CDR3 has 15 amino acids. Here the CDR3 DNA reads TGTGCCAGCTCACCACGGCGGGGAAGCACAGATACGCAGTATTTT. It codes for CASSPRRGSTDTQYF.

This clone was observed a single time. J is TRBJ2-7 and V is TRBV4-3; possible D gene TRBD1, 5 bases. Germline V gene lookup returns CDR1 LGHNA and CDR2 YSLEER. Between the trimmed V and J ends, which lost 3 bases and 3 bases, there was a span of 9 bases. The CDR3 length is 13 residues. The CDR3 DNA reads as TGCGCCAGCAGCCATACGCAGGGCTACGAGCAGTACTTC. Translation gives CASSHTQGYEQYF.

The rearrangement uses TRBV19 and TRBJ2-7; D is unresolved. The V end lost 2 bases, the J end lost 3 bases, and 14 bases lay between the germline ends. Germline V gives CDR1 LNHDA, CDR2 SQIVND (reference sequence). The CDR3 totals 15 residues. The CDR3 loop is CASSISMGSHYEQYF. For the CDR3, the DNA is TGTGCCAGTAGTATAAGTATGGGCAGCCACTACGAGCAGTACTTC.

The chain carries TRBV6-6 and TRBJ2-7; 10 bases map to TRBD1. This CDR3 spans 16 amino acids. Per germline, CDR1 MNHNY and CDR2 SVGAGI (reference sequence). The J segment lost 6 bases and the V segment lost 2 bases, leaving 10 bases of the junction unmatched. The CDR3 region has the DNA TGTGCCAGCAGTTACCAAACCGGGACAGGGGTGGGCGAGCAGTACTTC. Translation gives CASSYQTGTGVGEQYF.

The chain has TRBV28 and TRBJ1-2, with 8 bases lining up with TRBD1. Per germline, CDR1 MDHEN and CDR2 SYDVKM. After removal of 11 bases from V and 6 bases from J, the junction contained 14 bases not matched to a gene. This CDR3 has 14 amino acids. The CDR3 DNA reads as TGTGCCCACGCACAGGGGGGGGCGAATGATGGCTACACCTTC. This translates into CAHAQGGANDGYTF.

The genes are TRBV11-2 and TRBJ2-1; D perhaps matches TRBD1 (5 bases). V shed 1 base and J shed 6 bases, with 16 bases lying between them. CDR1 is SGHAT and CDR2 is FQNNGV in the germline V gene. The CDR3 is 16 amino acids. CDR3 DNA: TGTGCCAGCAGCTTAGTCGGCAGGACAATTCTCAATGAGCAGTTCTTC. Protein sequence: CASSLVGRTILNEQFF.

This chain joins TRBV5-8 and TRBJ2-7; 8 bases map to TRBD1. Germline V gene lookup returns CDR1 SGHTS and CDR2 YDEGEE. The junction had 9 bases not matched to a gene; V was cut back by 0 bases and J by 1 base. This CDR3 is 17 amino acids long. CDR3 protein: CASSLAVAGGASYEQYF. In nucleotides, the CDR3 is TGTGCCAGCAGCTTGGCGGTAGCAGGGGGCGCGTCCTACGAGCAGTACTTC.

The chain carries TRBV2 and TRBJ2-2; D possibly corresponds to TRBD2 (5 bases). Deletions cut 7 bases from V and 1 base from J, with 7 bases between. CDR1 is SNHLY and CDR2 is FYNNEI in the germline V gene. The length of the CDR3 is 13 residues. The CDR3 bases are TGTGCCAGCAAACGGGGGAACACCGGGGAGCTGTTTTTT. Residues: CASKRGNTGELFF.

The CDR3 coding sequence is TGTGCCAGCGCGAAAAACAGGGGGGAGACCCAGTACTTC. Its protein product is CASAKNRGETQYF. The J gene is TRBJ2-5, the V gene TRBV2; 8 nucleotides match TRBD1. The V gene's germline CDR1 is SNHLY and CDR2 FYNNEI. V lost 8 bases, J lost 5 bases, and 7 bases stayed unmatched. The CDR3 is made up of 13 amino acids.

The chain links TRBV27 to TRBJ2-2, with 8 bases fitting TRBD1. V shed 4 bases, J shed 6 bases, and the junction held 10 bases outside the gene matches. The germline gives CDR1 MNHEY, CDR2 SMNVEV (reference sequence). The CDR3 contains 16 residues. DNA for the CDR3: TGTGCCAGCAGTTGGGACAGGTCATCGGTATCCGGGGAGCTGTTTTTT. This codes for CASSWDRSSVSGELFF.

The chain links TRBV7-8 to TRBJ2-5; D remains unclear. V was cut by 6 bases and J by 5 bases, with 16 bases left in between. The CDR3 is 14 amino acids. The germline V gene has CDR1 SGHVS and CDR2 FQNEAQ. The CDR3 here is CASSIAPSKETQYF. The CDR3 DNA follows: TGTGCCAGCAGTATTGCCCCGTCAAAGGAGACCCAGTACTTC.

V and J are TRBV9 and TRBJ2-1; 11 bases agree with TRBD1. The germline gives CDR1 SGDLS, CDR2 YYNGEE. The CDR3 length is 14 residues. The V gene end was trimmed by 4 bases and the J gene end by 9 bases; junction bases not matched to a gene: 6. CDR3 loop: CASSPRTGGGEQFF. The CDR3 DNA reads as TGTGCCAGCAGCCCTCGGACAGGGGGCGGTGAGCAGTTCTTC. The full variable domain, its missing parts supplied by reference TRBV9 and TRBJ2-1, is DSGVTQTPKHLITATGQRVTLRCSPRSGDLSVYWYQQSLDQGLQFLIQYYNGEERAKGNILERFSAQQFPDLHSELNLSSLELGDSALYFCASSPRTGGGEQFFGPGTRLTVL.

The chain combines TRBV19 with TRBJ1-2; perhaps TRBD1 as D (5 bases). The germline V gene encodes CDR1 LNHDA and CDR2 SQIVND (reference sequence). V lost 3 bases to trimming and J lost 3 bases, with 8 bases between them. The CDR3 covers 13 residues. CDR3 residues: CASSIQGDYGYTF. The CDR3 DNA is TGTGCCAGTAGTATCCAGGGAGACTATGGCTACACCTTC.

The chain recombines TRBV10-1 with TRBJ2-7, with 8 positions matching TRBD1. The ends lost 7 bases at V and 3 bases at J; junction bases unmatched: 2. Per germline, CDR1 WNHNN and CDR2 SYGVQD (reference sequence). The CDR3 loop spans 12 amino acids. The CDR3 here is CASIGQGYEQYF. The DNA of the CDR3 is TGCGCCAGCATCGGACAGGGCTACGAGCAGTACTTC.

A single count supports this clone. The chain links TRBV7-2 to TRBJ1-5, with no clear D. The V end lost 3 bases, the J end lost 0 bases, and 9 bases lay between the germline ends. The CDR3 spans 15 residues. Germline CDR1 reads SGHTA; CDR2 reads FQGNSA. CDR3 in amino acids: CASSLYADSNQPQHF. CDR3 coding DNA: TGTGCCAGCAGCTTGTATGCAGATAGCAATCAGCCCCAGCATTTT.

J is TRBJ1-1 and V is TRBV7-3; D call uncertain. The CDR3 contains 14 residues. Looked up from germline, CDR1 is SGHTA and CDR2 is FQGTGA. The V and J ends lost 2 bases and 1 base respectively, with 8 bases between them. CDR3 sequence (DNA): TGTGCCAGCAGCTTACACTCGACGAACACTGAAGCTTTCTTT. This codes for CASSLHSTNTEAFF.

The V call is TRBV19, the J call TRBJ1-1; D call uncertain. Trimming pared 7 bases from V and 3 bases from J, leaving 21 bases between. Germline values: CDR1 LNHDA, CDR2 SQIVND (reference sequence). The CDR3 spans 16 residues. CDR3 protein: CASKGQYQVFDTEAFF. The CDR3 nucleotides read TGTGCCAGTAAGGGCCAGTATCAGGTATTCGACACTGAAGCTTTCTTT.

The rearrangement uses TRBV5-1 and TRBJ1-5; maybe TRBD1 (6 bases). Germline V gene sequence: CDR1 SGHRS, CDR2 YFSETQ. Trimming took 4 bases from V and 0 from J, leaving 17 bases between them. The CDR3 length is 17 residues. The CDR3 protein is CASSPTPMGHSNQPQHF. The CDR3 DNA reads TGCGCCAGCAGCCCCACTCCGATGGGACATAGCAATCAGCCCCAGCATTTT.

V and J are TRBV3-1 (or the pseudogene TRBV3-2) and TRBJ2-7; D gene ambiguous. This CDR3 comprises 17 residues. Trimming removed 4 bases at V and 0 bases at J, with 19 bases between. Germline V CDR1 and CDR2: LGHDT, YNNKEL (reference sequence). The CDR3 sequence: CASSLQLIGGDSYEQYF. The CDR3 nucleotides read TGTGCCAGCAGCCTACAGTTAATTGGCGGTGACTCCTACGAGCAGTACTTC.